The entry that follows covers one T cell receptor (beta chain) sequence. Runs used v3.0 of the immunoSEQ assay and were done at survey level. Here immunoSEQ multiplex PCR was the method, and the copy in TCRdb shows in-frame clones only, minus some. The profile shows 9,500 to 11,000 clones, around 81% of them singletons. The CDR3 length is 13 residues. The germline V gene has CDR1 SGHDN and CDR2 FVKESK. V dropped 10 bases and J dropped 0 bases, with 13 bases sitting between them. These data come from a study of long-term antiretroviral therapy in people with HIV. Sequencing used unsorted PBMCs, obtained 1.8 years after starting antiretroviral therapy. This chain uses TRBV14 with TRBJ2-7, with a weak D call TRBD2 (6 bases). The sequence was obtained from a man aged 40-49 years with HIV. CDR3 protein: CATQRADSYEQYF. The CDR3, as DNA: TGTGCCACCCAGCGGGCAGACTCCTACGAGCAGTACTTC.